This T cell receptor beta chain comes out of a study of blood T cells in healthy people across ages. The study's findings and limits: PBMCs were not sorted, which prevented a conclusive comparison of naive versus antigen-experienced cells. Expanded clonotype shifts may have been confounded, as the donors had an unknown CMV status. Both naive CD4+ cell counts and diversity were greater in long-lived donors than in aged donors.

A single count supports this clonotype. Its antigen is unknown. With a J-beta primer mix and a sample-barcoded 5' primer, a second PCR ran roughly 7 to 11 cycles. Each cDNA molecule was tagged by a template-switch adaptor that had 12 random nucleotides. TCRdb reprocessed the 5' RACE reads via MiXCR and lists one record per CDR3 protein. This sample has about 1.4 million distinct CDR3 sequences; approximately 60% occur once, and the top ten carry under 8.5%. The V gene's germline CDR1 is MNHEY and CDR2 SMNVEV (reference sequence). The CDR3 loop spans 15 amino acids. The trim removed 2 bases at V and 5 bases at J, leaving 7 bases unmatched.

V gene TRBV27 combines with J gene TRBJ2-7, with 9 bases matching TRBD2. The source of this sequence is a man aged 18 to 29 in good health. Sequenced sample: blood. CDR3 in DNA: TGTGCCAGCAGTTTAGGCGGGAGGGGATTGAACGAGCAGTACTTC. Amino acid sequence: CASSLGGRGLNEQYF.